Following are 30 T cell receptor beta chains from one sample sequenced in a study of spatial heterogeneity in lung cancer. Sample time point: sample taken at primary tumor resection. The authors sequenced whole RNA from tumor, nontumor lung or frozen PBMC without sorting. MiXCR, applied by TCRdb to the 5' RACE reads, yields one record per CDR3 protein. The sample contains tens of thousands of distinct CDR3 sequences, around 5% of which appear only once. This specimen was PBMCs, taken at surgery. The receptor source for this set is a female donor with early-stage non-small cell lung cancer.

V usage is TRBV4-3 and J usage is TRBJ2-5, with 7 positions matching TRBD2. The germline CDR1 and CDR2 sequences are LGHNA and YSLEER. This CDR3 has 17 amino acids. The V and J ends lost 1 base and 4 bases, in that order; junction bases with no gene match: 12. CDR3 protein: CASSQVVASGNGETQYF. In nucleotides, the CDR3 is TGCGCCAGCAGCCAAGTAGTTGCGAGCGGGAACGGAGAGACCCAGTACTTC.

This clonotype has just a few counts. The gene calls are TRBV5-4 and TRBJ1-4, with no clear D. The V end was cut by 3 bases, the J end by 3 bases, with 3 bases between. The germline V gene has CDR1 SGHNT and CDR2 YYREEE (reference sequence). The length of the CDR3 is 12 residues. CDR3 nucleotides: TGTGCCAGCAGCTCCCCTAATGAAAAACTGTTTTTT. Protein product: CASSSPNEKLFF.

The table lists this clonotype with many counts. The DNA of the CDR3 is TGTGCCAGCTTGGACTTACAAGAGACCCAGTACTTC. The encoded protein is CASLDLQETQYF. The gene calls are TRBV2 and TRBJ2-5; D is possibly TRBD2 (5 bases). V lost 8 bases and J lost 2, with 9 bases in between. The V gene's germline CDR1 is SNHLY and CDR2 FYNNEI. The CDR3 length is 12 residues.

The sample holds many counts of this clonotype. The chain combines TRBV20-1 with TRBJ2-3, with TRBD2 matching 8 bases. The V segment lost 1 base and the J segment 8 bases; nucleotides outside the gene matches: 8. The CDR3 sequence is 14 residues long. CDR1 is DFQATT, CDR2 SNEGSKA, per germline (reference sequence). CDR3 in amino acids: CSARVAGSRSTQYF. CDR3 nucleotides: TGCAGTGCTAGAGTAGCGGGATCCCGCTCTACGCAGTATTTT.

This clonotype was seen at least ten times. The V gene is TRBV9, the J gene TRBJ2-7; 10 bases are a match to TRBD2. The length of the CDR3 is 16 residues. The ends lost 0 bases at V and 6 bases at J; junction bases unmatched: 9. Germline V lookup: CDR1 SGDLS, CDR2 YYNGEE. CDR3 sequence (DNA): TGTGCCAGCAGCGTAGCCGGAGCGGGAGGGCCTGCCGAGCAGTACTTC. Protein product: CASSVAGAGGPAEQYF.

This clonotype was recorded many times. The CDR3 coding sequence is TGTGCCAGCAGTTCTCCGGGACTCGGGGAGACCCAGTACTTC. It is translated as CASSSPGLGETQYF. The rearrangement uses TRBV28 and TRBJ2-5; D is perhaps TRBD2 (6 bases). Per the germline V gene, CDR1 is MDHEN and CDR2 is SYDVKM. V dropped 4 bases and J dropped 5 bases, with 14 bases sitting between them. This CDR3 has 14 amino acids.

This clonotype was counted many times. The chain carries TRBV20-1 and TRBJ1-3; no clear D. V was cut by 6 bases and J by 0 bases, with 12 bases left in between. From germline, CDR1 is DFQATT and CDR2 SNEGSKA (reference sequence). The CDR3 length is 14 residues. CDR3 in amino acids: CSAMDPSSGNTIYF. The CDR3 DNA follows: TGCAGTGCGATGGACCCGAGCTCTGGAAACACCATATATTTT.

This clonotype has at least ten counts. The CDR3 here is CASSPLDNGYGYTF. CDR3 sequence (DNA): TGTGCCAGCTCACCATTAGACAACGGATATGGCTACACCTTC. This sequence joins TRBV18 and TRBJ1-2, with D uncertain. Trimming cost V 2 bases and J 5 bases, with 12 bases left between them. The CDR3 consists of 14 residues. Germline CDR1 is KGHSH and CDR2 is LQKENI. Together with reference TRBV18 and TRBJ1-2, the CDR3 gives the full variable domain: NAGVMQNPRHLVRRRGQEARLRCSPMKGHSHVYWYRQLPEEGLKFMVYLQKENIIDESGMPKERFSAEFPKEGPSILRIQQVVRGDSAAYFCASSPLDNGYGYTFGSGTRLTVV.

Many counts were recorded for this clonotype. The V call is TRBV7-9, the J call TRBJ1-6; no definite D call. Germline loops: CDR1 SEHNR, CDR2 FQNEAQ (reference sequence). CDR3 length: 16 residues. Trimming took 2 bases from V and 7 from J, leaving 15 bases between them. In DNA form, the CDR3 reads TGTGCCAGCAGCTTACGTTGGAAGGGCGGGAATTCACCCCTCCACTTT. Residues: CASSLRWKGGNSPLHF.

This clonotype was seen repeatedly, ten times or more. The gene calls are TRBV5-1 and TRBJ2-1; TRBD1 might be the D (5 bases). The V gene's germline CDR1 is SGHRS and CDR2 YFSETQ. This CDR3 spans 15 amino acids. V lost 0 bases and J 5 bases, leaving 12 bases between the germline ends. CDR3 sequence: CASSLVGVENNEQFF. The CDR3, as DNA: TGCGCCAGCAGCTTGGTAGGGGTGGAAAACAATGAGCAGTTCTTC.

This clonotype has only a few counts. The chain uses TRBV20-1 and TRBJ2-5; a possible D gene is TRBD1 (6 bases). CDR1 is DFQATT, CDR2 SNEGSKA, per germline (reference sequence). The CDR3 totals 14 residues. V gave up 3 bases and J gave up 4 bases, with 15 bases separating them. The CDR3 loop is CSARTWGRVETQYF. DNA of the CDR3: TGCAGTGCTAGGACGTGGGGGCGGGTAGAGACCCAGTACTTC.

V usage is TRBV9 and J usage is TRBJ2-1; 7 bases line up with TRBD2. Looked up from germline, CDR1 is SGDLS and CDR2 is YYNGEE. CDR3 length: 15 amino acids. The V and J ends lost 0 bases and 1 base, in that order; junction bases with no gene match: 1. The DNA of the CDR3 is TGTGCCAGCAGCGTAGGCGGGAGATCCTACAATGAGCAGTTCTTC. This encodes CASSVGGRSYNEQFF.

The table lists this clonotype with many counts. The J gene is TRBJ1-1, the V gene TRBV18; TRBD1 matches 9 bases. The ends lost 3 bases at V and 10 bases at J; junction bases unmatched: 0. Per germline, CDR1 KGHSH and CDR2 LQKENI. This CDR3 has 11 residues. The CDR3 coding sequence is TGTGCCAGCTCACCGGACAGGGGAGCTTTCTTT. This sequence encodes CASSPDRGAFF.

This clonotype appeared many times. The V call is TRBV12-5, the J call TRBJ1-2; D gene uncertain. Germline V CDR1 and CDR2: LGHNT, FRNRAP. The CDR3 is 13 amino acids. V lost 5 bases and J lost 4, with 11 bases in between. The DNA of the CDR3 is TGTGCTAGTGGTGTCCATACTGGCTATGGCTACACCTTC. Its translation: CASGVHTGYGYTF.

This clonotype has a count of ten or more. In DNA form, the CDR3 reads TGCGCCAGCAGCTGGGAAGGAGAGAGGAATGGCTACACCTTC. Encoded protein: CASSWEGERNGYTF. J is TRBJ1-2 and V is TRBV5-1; D is uncertain. The V and J ends lost 3 bases and 6 bases respectively, with 15 bases between them. Germline V gene data show CDR1 as SGHRS and CDR2 as YFSETQ. The CDR3 extends over 14 amino acids.

This clonotype was observed a handful of times. The chain carries TRBV27 and TRBJ1-1; the D gene is possibly TRBD1 (5 bases). The CDR3 covers 15 residues. Germline CDR1 and CDR2: MNHEY and SMNVEV (reference sequence). Trimming removed 3 bases at V and 4 bases at J, with 15 bases between. CDR3 DNA sequence: TGTGCCAGCAGTTTTAGGGTAGGGAGGGGCACTGAAGCTTTCTTT. Protein sequence: CASSFRVGRGTEAFF.

This clonotype has a count of ten or more. V and J are TRBV29-1 and TRBJ2-3, with a tentative D call TRBD2 (6 bases). This CDR3 has 14 amino acids. Between the trimmed V and J ends, which lost 8 bases and 0 bases, there was a span of 15 bases. Germline CDR1 SQVTM, CDR2 ANQGSEA. Here the CDR3 reads CSTAGLSSTDTQYF. The CDR3 bases are TGCAGCACTGCGGGACTTTCTAGCACAGATACGCAGTATTTT.

The DNA of the CDR3 is TGTGCCAGCAGCGCACAAGGGGAATCCTACAATGAGCAGTTCTTC. Encoded protein: CASSAQGESYNEQFF. The chain recombines TRBV7-9 with TRBJ2-1, with TRBD1 as a possible D gene (5 bases). The CDR3 consists of 15 residues. The germline V gene has CDR1 SEHNR and CDR2 FQNEAQ (reference sequence). The V gene lost 5 bases and the J gene lost 1 base, with 12 bases spanning the gap.

This clonotype was recorded a few times. V gene TRBV7-2 combines with J gene TRBJ2-3, with D unresolved. The CDR3 totals 14 residues. Deletions cut 1 base from V and 4 bases from J, with 9 bases between. The germline gives CDR1 SGHTA, CDR2 FQGNSA. This chain's CDR3 is CASSLGSRADTQYF. The CDR3 DNA reads as TGTGCCAGCAGCTTAGGGAGTAGGGCAGATACGCAGTATTTT.

The sample holds many counts of this clonotype. The J gene is TRBJ1-3, the V gene TRBV6-1; D unclear. Germline V gene lookup returns CDR1 MNHNS and CDR2 SASEGT. The CDR3 has 14 amino acids. With 1 base removed from V and 0 bases from J, the gap between germline ends came to 4 bases. The CDR3 is CASSEGSSGNTIYF. CDR3 nucleotide sequence: TGTGCCAGCAGTGAAGGATCCTCTGGAAACACCATATATTTT.

This clonotype was recorded a few times. The chain links TRBV7-2 to TRBJ2-1, with 7 nucleotides matching TRBD2. CDR3 length: 13 residues. Germline values: CDR1 SGHTA, CDR2 FQGNSA. The V gene end was trimmed by 4 bases and the J gene end by 7 bases; junction bases not matched to a gene: 4. In DNA, the CDR3 is TGTGCCAGCAGCTCCAGAGCGGGAAATGAGCAGTTCTTC. This translates into CASSSRAGNEQFF.

This clonotype was detected many times. This rearrangement joins TRBV5-1 to TRBJ1-5; D is perhaps TRBD1 (6 bases). Trimming took off 4 bases at V and 1 base at J, with 12 bases between the two ends. The CDR3 is made up of 15 amino acids. The germline CDR1 and CDR2 sequences are SGHRS and YFSETQ. The CDR3: CASSPGGASNQPQHF. The CDR3 DNA reads TGCGCCAGCAGCCCCGGGGGGGCCAGCAATCAGCCCCAGCATTTT. The whole variable domain, remainder taken from reference TRBV5-1 and TRBJ1-5, is KAGVTQTPRYLIKTRGQQVTLSCSPISGHRSVSWYQQTPGQGLQFLFEYFSETQRNKGNFPGRFSGRQFSNSRSEMNVSTLELGDSALYLCASSPGGASNQPQHFGDGTRLSIL.

By sample fraction, this clonotype is medium-sized. The gene calls are TRBV7-9 and TRBJ2-7; D possibly uses TRBD1 or TRBD2 (5 bases each). This CDR3 contains 14 residues. The germline gives CDR1 SEHNR, CDR2 FQNEAQ (reference sequence). Trimming shortened V by 5 bases and J by 2 bases, and 13 bases separated the two germline ends. CDR3 residues: CASSPRDRAYEQYF. CDR3 sequence (DNA): TGTGCCAGCAGCCCCCGGGACCGAGCCTACGAGCAGTACTTC.

CDR3 nucleotides: TGTGCCAGCACCCCGGGTAGTGGCTACAATGAGCAGTTCTTC. Amino acid sequence: CASTPGSGYNEQFF. The chain uses TRBV27 and TRBJ2-1; D gene ambiguous. Trimming left V 7 bases short and J 3 bases short, with 13 bases between. Germline CDR1 reads MNHEY; CDR2 reads SMNVEV (reference sequence). This CDR3 region has 14 residues.

This clonotype was recorded at least ten times. V is TRBV5-1 and J is TRBJ2-2, with D possibly matching TRBD1 (5 bases). V lost 0 bases and J lost 0, with 9 bases in between. CDR1 and CDR2 from the germline V gene are SGHRS and YFSETQ. The CDR3 runs to 16 residues. In nucleotides, the CDR3 is TGCGCCAGCAGCTTGGAAGGACAACCGAACACCGGGGAGCTGTTTTTT. It translates to CASSLEGQPNTGELFF. The whole variable domain, filled in from reference TRBV5-1 and TRBJ2-2, reads KAGVTQTPRYLIKTRGQQVTLSCSPISGHRSVSWYQQTPGQGLQFLFEYFSETQRNKGNFPGRFSGRQFSNSRSEMNVSTLELGDSALYLCASSLEGQPNTGELFFGEGSRLTVL.

This clonotype has a count of ten or more. This rearrangement joins TRBV20-1 to TRBJ2-7; the D gene is possibly TRBD2 (6 bases). V lost 0 bases, J lost 5 bases, and 14 bases lay in between. Looked up from germline, CDR1 is DFQATT and CDR2 is SNEGSKA (reference sequence). This CDR3 region has 14 residues. The CDR3 spells CSARDLRGGNEQYF. CDR3 bases: TGCAGTGCTAGAGATCTTCGTGGGGGGAACGAGCAGTACTTC.

This clonotype has ten or more counts. The CDR3 DNA sequence: TGCGCCAGCAGCTTGGGCAGGGTGGCTGGGCTTTCCGAGCAGTACTTC. Translated: CASSLGRVAGLSEQYF. The chain links TRBV5-1 to TRBJ2-7; TRBD1 might be the D (5 bases). Germline V gives CDR1 SGHRS, CDR2 YFSETQ. CDR3 length: 16 residues. Trimming shortened V by 0 bases and J by 6 bases, and 19 bases separated the two germline ends.

This clonotype rates as large (0.1 to 1%). The rearrangement links TRBV13 to TRBJ1-4; a possible D gene is TRBD1 (6 bases). This CDR3 comprises 14 residues. With 4 bases removed from V and 9 bases from J, the gap between germline ends came to 15 bases. The germline gives CDR1 PRHDT, CDR2 FYEKMQ (reference sequence). CDR3 sequence reads: CASSSHGGEKKLFF. The CDR3, as DNA: TGTGCCAGCAGCTCCCACGGGGGCGAGAAAAAACTGTTTTTT. The full variable domain, in which reference TRBV13 and TRBJ1-4 provide the parts outside the CDR3, is AAGVIQSPRHLIKEKRETATLKCYPIPRHDTVYWYQQGPGQDPQFLISFYEKMQSDKGSIPDRFSAQQFSDYHSELNMSSLELGDSALYFCASSSHGGEKKLFFGSGTQLSVL.

In its sample, this clonotype was seen many times. V usage is TRBV29-1 and J usage is TRBJ2-3; D remains ambiguous. The CDR3 extends over 14 amino acids. Looked up from germline, CDR1 is SQVTM and CDR2 is ANQGSEA. The V end was cut by 5 bases, the J end by 0 bases, with 12 bases between. DNA for the CDR3: TGCAGCGTTTCCAAAAGCTCGAGCACAGATACGCAGTATTTT. Its protein product is CSVSKSSSTDTQYF.

In this sample, this clonotype turned up a few times. J is TRBJ1-4 and V is TRBV2, with D uncertain. CDR3 length equals 14 residues. V was trimmed by 5 bases and J by 7 bases, leaving 14 bases between them. From germline, CDR1 is SNHLY and CDR2 FYNNEI. CDR3 nucleotides: TGTGCCAGCAGTTTTCTTCAAAGTAGTGAAAAACTGTTTTTT. This gives the protein CASSFLQSSEKLFF.